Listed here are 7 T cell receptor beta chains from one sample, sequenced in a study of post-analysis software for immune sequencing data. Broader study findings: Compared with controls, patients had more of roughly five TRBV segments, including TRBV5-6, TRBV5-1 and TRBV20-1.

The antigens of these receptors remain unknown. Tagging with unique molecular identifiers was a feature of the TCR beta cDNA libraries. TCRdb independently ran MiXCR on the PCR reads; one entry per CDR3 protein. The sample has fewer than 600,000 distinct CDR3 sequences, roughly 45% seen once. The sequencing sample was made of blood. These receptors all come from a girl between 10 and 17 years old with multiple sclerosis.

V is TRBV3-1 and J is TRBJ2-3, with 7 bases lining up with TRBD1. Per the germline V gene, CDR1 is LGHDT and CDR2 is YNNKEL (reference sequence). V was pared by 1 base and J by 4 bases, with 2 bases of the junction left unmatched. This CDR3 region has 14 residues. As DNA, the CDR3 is TGTGCCAGCAGCCAAGGAGGGGGCGCAGATACGCAGTATTTT. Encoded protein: CASSQGGGADTQYF.

The CDR3 protein is CSAREVWANEQYF. The CDR3 DNA reads TGCAGTGCTAGAGAGGTCTGGGCAAATGAGCAGTACTTC. The V gene is TRBV20-1, the J gene TRBJ2-7; D is unclear. Germline V gene lookup returns CDR1 DFQATT and CDR2 SNEGSKA (reference sequence). V gave up 0 bases and J gave up 7 bases, with 13 bases separating them. This CDR3 has 13 amino acids.

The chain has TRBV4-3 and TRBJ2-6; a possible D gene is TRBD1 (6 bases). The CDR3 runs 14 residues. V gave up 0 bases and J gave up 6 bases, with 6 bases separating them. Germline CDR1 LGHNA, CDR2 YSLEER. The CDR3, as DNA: TGCGCCAGCAGCCAAGAGGGACAGGCCAACGTCCTGACTTTC. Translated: CASSQEGQANVLTF.

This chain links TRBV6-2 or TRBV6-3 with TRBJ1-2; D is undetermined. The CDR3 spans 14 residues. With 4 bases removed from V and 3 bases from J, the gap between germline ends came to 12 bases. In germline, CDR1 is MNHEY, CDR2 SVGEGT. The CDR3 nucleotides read TGTGCCAGCAGTTCGGCAGGATGGCACTATGGCTACACCTTC. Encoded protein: CASSSAGWHYGYTF.

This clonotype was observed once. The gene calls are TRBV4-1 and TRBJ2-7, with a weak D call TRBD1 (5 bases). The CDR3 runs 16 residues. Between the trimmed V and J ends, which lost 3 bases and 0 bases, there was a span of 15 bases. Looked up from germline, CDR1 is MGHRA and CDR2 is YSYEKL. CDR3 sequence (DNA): TGCGCCAGCAGCCATTCGGATGGGGCTAGCTCCTACGAGCAGTACTTC. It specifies CASSHSDGASSYEQYF.

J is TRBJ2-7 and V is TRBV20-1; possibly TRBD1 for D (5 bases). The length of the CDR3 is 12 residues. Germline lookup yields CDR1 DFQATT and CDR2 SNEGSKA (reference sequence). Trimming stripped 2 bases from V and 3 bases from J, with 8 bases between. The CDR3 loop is CSARRQFYEQYF. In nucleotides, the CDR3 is TGCAGTGCTAGACGACAGTTCTACGAGCAGTACTTC.

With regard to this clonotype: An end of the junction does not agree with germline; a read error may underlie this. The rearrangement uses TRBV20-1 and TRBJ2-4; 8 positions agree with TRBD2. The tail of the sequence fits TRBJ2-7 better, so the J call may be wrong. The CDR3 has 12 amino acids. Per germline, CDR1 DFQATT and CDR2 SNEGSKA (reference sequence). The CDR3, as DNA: TGCGGTGCTAGAGGGACTAGGAACGAGCAGTACTTC. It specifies CGARGTRNEQYF.